The 27 T cell receptor beta chains below all came from one sample that was sequenced in a study of T-cell memory formation after mild COVID-19 (dated by TCRdb to about 2021). Library method: 5' RACE. Sequencing was carried out with an Illumina NovaSeq 6000. The public reads were quality trimmed at Q25 with fastp and then assembled into clones with MiXCR by TCRdb, keeping productive beta chains. Rows with one shared CDR3 protein collapse into an entry with the most common genes and DNA. The table for this sample lists about 360,000 distinct CDR3 sequences; roughly an eighth of them were counted only once. The ten largest account for roughly 22% of the sample. The sample taken for sequencing was PBMCs or a T cell subset sorted from them (not recorded which). These receptors came from a man younger than 30 who had mild COVID-19 (a few samples of this study predate the infection). The sample titles of this study are shuffled in the database, so cell type and time point are left out; the donor was told from shared clones.

The chain uses TRBV29-1 and TRBJ2-1; 8 bases align to TRBD1. The CDR3 extends over 13 amino acids. Germline V CDR1 and CDR2: SQVTM, ANQGSEA. Trimming removed 7 bases from V and 9 bases from J; junction bases left unmatched: 11. In nucleotides, the CDR3 is TGCAGCGCAGGGGGCCGCTTTGTATCTGAGCAGTTCTTC. This translates into CSAGGRFVSEQFF.

The sample holds a few counts of this clonotype. The chain employs TRBV9 and TRBJ2-3; D is unresolved. The CDR3 loop spans 14 amino acids. Germline CDR1 SGDLS, CDR2 YYNGEE. V shed 0 bases and J shed 4 bases, with 9 bases lying between them. This chain's CDR3 is CASSVATTADTQYF. The CDR3 DNA reads as TGTGCCAGCAGCGTAGCTACAACAGCAGATACGCAGTATTTT.

This sequence joins TRBV18 and TRBJ2-3; D assignment may be TRBD1 or TRBD2 (5 bases each). Per germline, CDR1 KGHSH and CDR2 LQKENI. Trimming cost V 3 bases and J 8 bases, with 15 bases left between them. This CDR3 is built from 14 residues. CDR3 DNA sequence: TGTGCCAGCTCACCGCCCTTCCCTGGGGGTACGCAGTATTTT. This translates into CASSPPFPGGTQYF.

This clonotype showed up just a few times. The CDR3 region has the DNA TGTGCCGGATCATATGCAACTAATGAAAAACTGTTTTTT. Protein: CAGSYATNEKLFF. The rearrangement links TRBV30 to TRBJ1-4; D not certain. CDR3 length equals 13 residues. The germline CDR1 and CDR2 sequences are GTSNPN and SVGIG (reference sequence). Trimming stripped 8 bases from V and 0 bases from J, with 10 bases between.

This chain joins TRBV20-1 and TRBJ2-7; a weak D match, TRBD2 (6 bases). V dropped 6 bases and J dropped 5 bases, with 23 bases sitting between them. In germline, CDR1 is DFQATT, CDR2 SNEGSKA (reference sequence). The CDR3 has 15 residues. The CDR3 DNA sequence: TGCAGTGCGCGGCCGACTAAGAAGCGGGTCCACGAGCAGTACGTC. Translated: CSARPTKKRVHEQYV.

This clonotype has ten or more counts. The chain employs TRBV6-2 or TRBV6-3 and TRBJ2-2; no reliable D call. CDR3 length equals 14 residues. CDR1 is MNHEY and CDR2 is SVGEGT in the germline V gene. Trimming removed 2 bases at V and 3 bases at J, with 7 bases between. CDR3 in amino acids: CASSYLTDTGELFF. The DNA for the CDR3 is TGTGCCAGCAGTTACCTTACAGACACCGGGGAGCTGTTTTTT.

The chain has TRBV19 and TRBJ2-7, with D maybe TRBD2 (5 bases). CDR3 length: 14 amino acids. Trimming removed 5 bases from V and 1 base from J, with 12 bases in between. Germline V lookup: CDR1 LNHDA, CDR2 SQIVND (reference sequence). The CDR3 nucleotides are TGTGCCAGTAGTCCCTGGACTGCTTCCTACGAGCAGTACTTC. It encodes CASSPWTASYEQYF. The variable domain in full, completed from reference TRBV19 and TRBJ2-7, reads DGGITQSPKYLFRKEGQNVTLSCEQNLNHDAMYWYRQDPGQGLRLIYYSQIVNDFQKGDIAEGYSVSREKKESFPLTVTSAQKNPTAFYLCASSPWTASYEQYFGPGTRLTVT.

The table lists this clonotype with a few counts. J is TRBJ2-7 and V is TRBV20-1; perhaps D is TRBD1 or TRBD2 (5 bases each). V was pared by 5 bases and J by 5 bases, with 13 bases between. This CDR3 is built from 12 residues. Germline CDR1 reads DFQATT; CDR2 reads SNEGSKA (reference sequence). CDR3 DNA: TGCAGTGCTTTCCTGGGGGTTGACGAGCAGTACTTC. It is translated as CSAFLGVDEQYF.

This clonotype was detected a few times. The gene calls are TRBV20-1 and TRBJ1-2, with TRBD1 as a possible D gene (5 bases). Trimming cost V 3 bases and J 4 bases, with 12 bases left between them. Germline values: CDR1 DFQATT, CDR2 SNEGSKA (reference sequence). CDR3 size: 13 residues. The CDR3 DNA reads TGCAGTGCTAGTACCCCAAGGGGCTATGGCTACACCTTC. Residues: CSASTPRGYGYTF.

The V and J genes are TRBV9 and TRBJ1-3; D unresolved. Germline V gene lookup returns CDR1 SGDLS and CDR2 YYNGEE. V shed 4 bases and J shed 0 bases, with 11 bases lying between them. The CDR3 consists of 15 residues. The CDR3 region has the DNA TGTGCCAGCAGCTTATCACCAACCTCTGGAAACACCATATATTTT. Protein sequence: CASSLSPTSGNTIYF.

Worth noting for this clonotype: An end of the junction does not agree with germline; a read error may underlie this. V gene TRBV6-2 or TRBV6-3 combines with J gene TRBJ2-3; TRBD2 might be the D (7 bases). CDR1 and CDR2 from the germline V gene are MNHEY and SVGEGT. There are 14 residues in the CDR3. Here the CDR3 DNA reads TGTGCCAGCAGCCTTAGGGGGGGACCTCCTAAATTTTTCTTT. Its translation: CASSLRGGPPKFFF.

This clonotype was seen many times. The chain links TRBV19 to TRBJ2-7, with D unclear. V lost 5 bases to trimming and J lost 9 bases, with 17 bases between them. Germline values: CDR1 LNHDA, CDR2 SQIVND (reference sequence). The CDR3 is made up of 13 amino acids. This chain's CDR3 is CASSQRAAGGQYF. The CDR3 nucleotides are TGTGCCAGTAGTCAACGGGCCGCAGGCGGGCAGTACTTC.

A few counts support this clonotype. V gene TRBV18 combines with J gene TRBJ2-1; 9 nucleotides align to TRBD1. V gave up 3 bases and J gave up 8 bases; unmatched junction bases: 11. Germline V gene lookup returns CDR1 KGHSH and CDR2 LQKENI. The CDR3 length is 16 residues. The CDR3 DNA is TGTGCCAGCTCACCGGTATTACAGGGGGCTCGCGATGAGCAGTTCTTC. It translates to CASSPVLQGARDEQFF. Based on the CDR3 plus reference TRBV18 and TRBJ2-1, the full variable domain is NAGVMQNPRHLVRRRGQEARLRCSPMKGHSHVYWYRQLPEEGLKFMVYLQKENIIDESGMPKERFSAEFPKEGPSILRIQQVVRGDSAAYFCASSPVLQGARDEQFFGPGTRLTVL.

The V and J genes are TRBV7-2 and TRBJ2-5, with TRBD2 as a possible D gene (6 bases). This CDR3 comprises 15 residues. V was trimmed by 3 bases and J by 2 bases, leaving 13 bases between them. The V gene's germline CDR1 is SGHTA and CDR2 FQGNSA. CDR3 nucleotide sequence: TGTGCCAGCAGCTTTCTACGGGGGATACAAGAGACCCAGTACTTC. It translates to CASSFLRGIQETQYF.

In this sample, this clonotype turned up many times. The chain uses TRBV3-1 and TRBJ2-3; 8 nucleotides align to TRBD2. This CDR3 is 17 amino acids long. Germline V gives CDR1 LGHDT, CDR2 YNNKEL (reference sequence). Trimming cost V 3 bases and J 0 bases; bases outside gene matches: 8. The CDR3, as DNA: TGTGCCAGCAGCCACCCAGTGGTAGCGGGGAGCACAGATACGCAGTATTTT. Its translation is CASSHPVVAGSTDTQYF.

This clonotype was recorded a few times. V is TRBV7-7 and J is TRBJ2-5; D may be TRBD2 (7 bases). Trimming took off 0 bases at V and 5 bases at J, with 10 bases between the two ends. The CDR3 is 14 amino acids. Germline assignment: CDR1 SSHAT and CDR2 FNYEAQ (reference sequence). As DNA, the CDR3 is TGTGCCAGCAGCTTAGCGCGGGGGCAGGAGACCCAGTACTTC. Amino acid sequence: CASSLARGQETQYF.

The chain uses TRBV4-3 and TRBJ2-7, with D possibly being TRBD1 (5 bases). Germline V gene data show CDR1 as LGHNA and CDR2 as YSLEER. The CDR3 has 11 residues. V was clipped by 8 bases and J by 4 bases, with 9 bases between them. DNA of the CDR3: TGCGCCAGCGTACAGGTTTACGAGCAGTACGTC. It encodes CASVQVYEQYV.

The chain uses TRBV13 and TRBJ2-1, with TRBD1 matching 7 bases. The CDR3 is 13 amino acids. Germline lookup yields CDR1 PRHDT and CDR2 FYEKMQ (reference sequence). With V trimmed by 4 bases and J by 5 bases, 2 bases remained unmatched. The CDR3 region has the DNA TGTGCCAGCAGCTCCACAGGGGACAATGAGCAGTTCTTC. This encodes CASSSTGDNEQFF. The full variable domain, completed using reference TRBV13 and TRBJ2-1, is AAGVIQSPRHLIKEKRETATLKCYPIPRHDTVYWYQQGPGQDPQFLISFYEKMQSDKGSIPDRFSAQQFSDYHSELNMSSLELGDSALYFCASSSTGDNEQFFGPGTRLTVL.

The table lists this clonotype with many counts. V gene TRBV7-8 combines with J gene TRBJ2-7; D might be TRBD1 or TRBD2, each matching 5 bases. The length of the CDR3 is 13 residues. CDR1 and CDR2 (germline): SGHVS, FQNEAQ. V was pared by 5 bases and J by 0 bases, with 8 bases between. Here the CDR3 DNA reads TGTGCCAGCAGCGAGGGACCCTCCTACGAGCAGTACTTC. Protein sequence: CASSEGPSYEQYF.

This clonotype was seen only a few times. This chain links TRBV7-3 with TRBJ1-1; TRBD1 is a possible D gene (6 bases). V shed 6 bases and J shed 1 base, with 9 bases lying between them. Germline values: CDR1 SGHTA, CDR2 FQGTGA. The CDR3 spans 13 residues. CDR3 amino acids: CASRQDRNTEAFF. The DNA for the CDR3 is TGTGCCAGCAGACAGGACAGGAACACTGAAGCTTTCTTT.

This clonotype was seen a handful of times. The rearrangement uses TRBV4-3 and TRBJ1-4; the D gene is possibly TRBD1 (6 bases). Germline CDR1 is LGHNA and CDR2 is YSLEER. Trimming pared 1 base from V and 7 bases from J, leaving 13 bases between. The CDR3 extends over 15 amino acids. CDR3 DNA: TGCGCCAGCAGCCAAGTCTGGGGGGCCAGTGAAAAACTGTTTTTT. Protein: CASSQVWGASEKLFF.

This clonotype was observed a handful of times. The rearrangement links TRBV5-1 to TRBJ2-2; tentatively, D is TRBD1 or TRBD2 (6 bases each). The length of the CDR3 is 18 residues. Germline V gene sequence: CDR1 SGHRS, CDR2 YFSETQ. The V gene lost 5 bases and the J gene lost 7 bases, with 27 bases spanning the gap. Here the CDR3 DNA reads TGCGCCAGCAGTCCCTCCCCCCGGGGACTCCCAGGGGACGGGGAGCTGTTTTTT. Protein: CASSPSPRGLPGDGELFF.

The chain is built from TRBV7-9 and TRBJ2-3; 8 bases are shared with TRBD2. The CDR3 loop spans 15 amino acids. Germline trimming cut 7 bases from V and 10 bases from J; bases unmatched to any gene: 16. The germline V gene encodes CDR1 SEHNR and CDR2 FQNEAQ (reference sequence). The CDR3 bases are TGTGCCAGCACTTTGCAAGCGGGGGCGGATGGTGCGCAGTATTTT. The encoded protein is CASTLQAGADGAQYF.

This chain connects TRBV6-5 to TRBJ2-4; D call uncertain. The V gene's germline CDR1 is MNHEY and CDR2 SVGAGI. V was trimmed by 5 bases and J by 6 bases, leaving 8 bases between them. The CDR3 contains 12 residues. The CDR3 sequence: CASSPDGNIQYF. The CDR3 nucleotides are TGTGCCAGCAGTCCCGACGGAAACATTCAGTACTTC.

There are a few counts of this clonotype. The chain employs TRBV6-5 and TRBJ1-3; D call uncertain. From germline, CDR1 is MNHEY and CDR2 SVGAGI. The CDR3 contains 17 residues. V dropped 6 bases and J dropped 0 bases, with 18 bases sitting between them. The CDR3 protein is CASRRTYEAYSGNTIYF. The DNA for the CDR3 is TGTGCCAGCAGGCGGACTTACGAAGCATACTCTGGAAACACCATATATTTT.

The chain has TRBV15 and TRBJ1-1, with D hard to call. The CDR3 extends over 14 amino acids. In germline, CDR1 is LNHNV, CDR2 YYDKDF (reference sequence). Trimming took off 4 bases at V and 5 bases at J, with 14 bases between the two ends. CDR3 DNA sequence: TGTGCCACCAGCAAACCGGGGTTTCATACTGAAGCTTTCTTT. Protein product: CATSKPGFHTEAFF.

This chain connects TRBV12-2 to TRBJ1-1; the D call in the table, TRBD1, was not verified against the DNA. TRBV12-2 is deemed a pseudogene. The CDR3 is 16 amino acids. CDR3 sequence reads: CASRPDAGTGNTEAFF. The CDR3 DNA follows: TGTGCAAGTCGCCCCGACGCCGGGACAGGGAACACTGAAGCTTTCTTT.